Each of the 17 T cell receptor beta chains below was sequenced from the same sample in a study of T cell responses to AZD1222 COVID-19 vaccine. Using immunoSEQ multiplex PCR, the repertoire was profiled, and TCRdb retains in-frame clones only, with some absent. The sample lists some 150,000 clones, roughly 89% occurring once. The source was peripheral blood, collected 28 days after the second AZD1222 dose. The receptors originated from an adult who received the AZD1222 COVID-19 vaccine.

This clone was picked up many times. This rearrangement joins TRBV2 to TRBJ2-1, with D maybe TRBD2 (5 bases). This CDR3 is 14 amino acids long. The V end was cut by 4 bases, the J end by 4 bases, with 11 bases between. In germline, CDR1 is SNHLY, CDR2 FYNNEI. CDR3 residues: CASSVVGEYNEQFF. The CDR3 DNA reads as TGTGCCAGCAGTGTGGTCGGGGAATACAATGAGCAGTTCTTC.

The rearrangement links TRBV18 to TRBJ2-3; TRBD1 is a possible D gene (6 bases). The CDR3 has 16 amino acids. CDR1 and CDR2 from the germline V gene are KGHSH and LQKENI. V was cut by 4 bases and J by 0 bases, with 14 bases left in between. CDR3 protein: CASSQQDSKSTDTQYF. CDR3 sequence (DNA): TGTGCCAGCTCACAGCAGGACAGCAAGAGCACAGATACGCAGTATTTT.

The V and J genes are TRBV28 and TRBJ1-2, with D possibly matching TRBD1 (6 bases). The CDR3 has 16 amino acids. Trimming cost V 4 bases and J 8 bases, with 23 bases left between them. Per germline, CDR1 MDHEN and CDR2 SYDVKM. The CDR3 spells CASSSPGAQDLGGYTF. As DNA, the CDR3 is TGTGCCAGCAGTTCCCCGGGGGCACAGGACCTCGGGGGCTACACCTTC.

This clone was seen just once. The chain employs TRBV2 and TRBJ2-7; possibly TRBD1 for D (6 bases). Trimming took off 6 bases at V and 0 bases at J, with 21 bases between the two ends. Germline V gives CDR1 SNHLY, CDR2 FYNNEI. The CDR3 spans 17 residues. The CDR3 DNA follows: TGTGCCAGCAGGCGGACAGCAACCACCCCCAGCTCCTACGAGCAGTACTTC. This codes for CASRRTATTPSSYEQYF.

This clone was observed a single time. The chain combines TRBV23-1 with TRBJ2-3; the D gene could be TRBD1 or TRBD2 (5 bases each). TRBV23-1 is flagged as an ORF with uncertain function. Trimming removed 1 base from V and 4 bases from J, with 24 bases in between. CDR3 size: 19 residues. The CDR3 DNA follows: TGCGCCAGCAGTCAATACAAACCGGGACCGATCCCCCCCCCAGATACGCAGTATTTT. Translating gives CASSQYKPGPIPPPDTQYF.

CDR3 sequence: CASSPWTEREKNNEQFF. CDR3 nucleotides: TGTGCCAGCAGCCCTTGGACAGAGCGGGAGAAGAACAATGAGCAGTTCTTC. The rearrangement joins TRBV3-1 (or the pseudogene TRBV3-2) to TRBJ2-1; 8 bases fit TRBD2. The CDR3 is 17 residues long. Germline V gene sequence: CDR1 LGHDT, CDR2 YNNKEL (reference sequence). The junction had 13 bases not matched to a gene; V was cut back by 4 bases and J by 5 bases.

This clone was counted only a few times. The chain uses TRBV2 and TRBJ1-1, with TRBD1 identical over 8 bases. Germline V lookup: CDR1 SNHLY, CDR2 FYNNEI. V was clipped by 5 bases and J by 1 base; unmatched bases: 6. The CDR3 totals 15 residues. The CDR3 protein is CASSPRGLGNTEAFF. The CDR3 DNA sequence: TGTGCCAGCAGTCCCAGGGGGCTCGGGAACACTGAAGCTTTCTTT.

This sequence joins TRBV6-6 and TRBJ2-7, with a tentative D call TRBD1 (6 bases). CDR1 MNHNY and CDR2 SVGAGI come from the germline V gene (reference sequence). Trimming removed 7 bases from V and 6 bases from J, with 19 bases in between. The CDR3 loop spans 14 amino acids. The CDR3 bases are TGTGCCAGCAACATACAGGGCGGAGAAGGCGAGCAGTACTTC. Amino acid sequence: CASNIQGGEGEQYF.

The V gene is TRBV13, the J gene TRBJ2-1; D gene unclear. CDR3 length: 14 amino acids. The germline CDR1 and CDR2 sequences are PRHDT and FYEKMQ (reference sequence). Trimming cost V 8 bases and J 0 bases, with 11 bases left between them. The CDR3 nucleotides read TGTGCCAGCCGAGGCTCGAGCTCCTACAATGAGCAGTTCTTC. Translation gives CASRGSSSYNEQFF.

This chain uses TRBV27 with TRBJ2-1; a weak D match, TRBD1 (5 bases). This CDR3 spans 15 amino acids. Germline lookup yields CDR1 MNHEY and CDR2 SMNVEV (reference sequence). V was shortened by 2 bases and J by 6 bases, with 14 bases between the two germline ends. The CDR3 DNA reads TGTGCCAGCAGTTTAGGGCAGGGCGCCTTCAATGAGCAGTTCTTC. Its protein is CASSLGQGAFNEQFF.

V and J are TRBV11-2 and TRBJ1-4, with D tentatively TRBD1 (5 bases). In germline, CDR1 is SGHAT, CDR2 FQNNGV. V gave up 4 bases and J gave up 3 bases, with 12 bases separating them. The CDR3 is made up of 15 amino acids. The CDR3 protein is CASSSGDRPNEKLFF. CDR3 sequence (DNA): TGTGCCAGCAGCTCGGGAGACAGACCTAATGAAAAACTGTTTTTT.

The V call is TRBV28, the J call TRBJ2-5, with TRBD1 as a possible D gene (6 bases). V was trimmed by 6 bases and J by 2 bases, leaving 13 bases between them. CDR3 length: 14 residues. Per germline, CDR1 MDHEN and CDR2 SYDVKM. This CDR3 reads CASRDTGYQETQYF. CDR3 sequence (DNA): TGTGCCAGCAGGGATACAGGGTATCAAGAGACCCAGTACTTC.

The chain has TRBV6-1 and TRBJ2-7; no clear D. V lost 1 base and J 2 bases, leaving 6 bases between the germline ends. The CDR3 extends over 13 amino acids. Germline V gives CDR1 MNHNS, CDR2 SASEGT. The CDR3: CASSEGGAYEQYF. In nucleotides, the CDR3 is TGTGCCAGCAGTGAAGGGGGTGCCTACGAGCAGTACTTC.

This sequence joins TRBV5-8 and TRBJ2-1, with 9 nucleotides matching TRBD2. The CDR3 spans 17 residues. Germline CDR1 is SGHTS and CDR2 is YDEGEE. The trim removed 1 base at V and 2 bases at J, leaving 7 bases unmatched. The CDR3 DNA reads TGTGCCAGCAGCTTGCGTAGCGGGAGATTGACCTACAATGAGCAGTTCTTC. Its protein product is CASSLRSGRLTYNEQFF.

This clone appeared once. The chain uses TRBV7-2 and TRBJ2-5, with D perhaps given as TRBD1 or TRBD2 (5 bases each). Trimming shortened V by 5 bases and J by 2 bases, and 9 bases separated the two germline ends. The CDR3 is 13 residues long. From germline, CDR1 is SGHTA and CDR2 FQGNSA. DNA for the CDR3: TGTGCCAGCAGCCGGGGACCGCAAGAGACCCAGTACTTC. It translates to CASSRGPQETQYF.

The chain recombines TRBV4-3 with TRBJ2-1; either TRBD1 or TRBD2 may supply D (5 bases each). This CDR3 contains 15 residues. Germline assignment: CDR1 LGHNA and CDR2 YSLEER. Deletions cut 1 base from V and 1 base from J, with 8 bases between. This CDR3 reads CASSQGDRSYNEQFF. The CDR3 DNA follows: TGCGCCAGCAGCCAAGGGGACCGTTCCTACAATGAGCAGTTCTTC.

The genes are TRBV15 and TRBJ2-3, with TRBD2 identical over 8 bases. The germline V gene encodes CDR1 LNHNV and CDR2 YYDKDF (reference sequence). There are 17 residues in the CDR3. V was clipped by 0 bases and J by 2 bases; unmatched bases: 7. CDR3 loop: CATSRDRSGRTTDTQYF. The CDR3 DNA follows: TGTGCCACCAGCAGAGATCGGAGCGGGAGAACCACAGATACGCAGTATTTT.